This T cell receptor beta chain was sequenced during a study of blood T cell repertoires in COVID-19. Germline CDR1 and CDR2: SGHTA and FQGNSA. Trimming shortened V by 4 bases and J by 6 bases, and 13 bases separated the two germline ends. The CDR3 extends over 13 amino acids. Some clones are missing from TCRdb's copy, which holds only in-frame ones; the method was immunoSEQ multiplex PCR. The table includes around 71,000 clones, approximately 85% detected once. The chain carries TRBV7-2 and TRBJ2-7, with a possible D match to TRBD1 (8 bases). Sample: peripheral blood. This TCR came from a man of 80 years or more with acute or convalescent COVID-19. The CDR3 DNA is TGTGCCAGCAGCTCGGACAGGGAGGGCGAGCAGTACTTC. Its translation is CASSSDREGEQYF.